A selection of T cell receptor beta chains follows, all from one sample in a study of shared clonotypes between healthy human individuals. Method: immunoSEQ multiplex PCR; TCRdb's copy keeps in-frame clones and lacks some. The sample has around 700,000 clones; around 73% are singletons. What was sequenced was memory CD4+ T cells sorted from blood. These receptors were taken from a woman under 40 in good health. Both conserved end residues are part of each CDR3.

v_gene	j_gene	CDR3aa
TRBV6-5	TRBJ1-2	CASRSGRGYGYTF
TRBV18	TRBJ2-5	CASSRGTSGSGGQETQYF
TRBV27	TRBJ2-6	CASSPKGQSLSGANVLTF
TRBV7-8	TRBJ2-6	CASSSIEPTGANVLTF
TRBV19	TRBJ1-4	CASRPRGLSGNEKLFF
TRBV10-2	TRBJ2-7	CASGVLGLAGKGQYF
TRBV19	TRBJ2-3	CASSKVTSSTDTQYF
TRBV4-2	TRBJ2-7	CASSQTSGYEQYF
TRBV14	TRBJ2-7	CASSQVRGTSGRYSPEQYF
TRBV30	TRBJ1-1	CAWSVPGTKNTEAFF
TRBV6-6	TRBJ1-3	CASSPRTGDGNTIYF
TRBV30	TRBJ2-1	CAWRGRLSSYNEQFF
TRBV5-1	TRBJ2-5	CASSLSAGAPQETQYF
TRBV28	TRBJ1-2	CASSGGDRTDDYGYTF
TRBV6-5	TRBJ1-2	CASRPTGTGRYTF
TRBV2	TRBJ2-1	CASSGEQNNEQFF